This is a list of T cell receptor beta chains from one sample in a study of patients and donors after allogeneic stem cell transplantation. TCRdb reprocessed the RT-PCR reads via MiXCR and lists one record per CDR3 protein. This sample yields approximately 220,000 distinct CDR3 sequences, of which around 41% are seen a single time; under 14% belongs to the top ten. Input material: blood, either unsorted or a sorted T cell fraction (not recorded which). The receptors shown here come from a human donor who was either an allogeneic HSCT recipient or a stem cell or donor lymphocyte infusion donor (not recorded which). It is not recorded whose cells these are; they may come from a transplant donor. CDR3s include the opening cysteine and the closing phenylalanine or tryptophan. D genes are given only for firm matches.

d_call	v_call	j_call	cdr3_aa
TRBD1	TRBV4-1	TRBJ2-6	CASRPGQGSGANVLTF
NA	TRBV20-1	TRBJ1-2	CSARPPQYYGYTF
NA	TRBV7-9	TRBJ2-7	CASSFPRGRNSYEQYF
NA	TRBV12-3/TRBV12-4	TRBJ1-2	CASRRPGATRYGYTF
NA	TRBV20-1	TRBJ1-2	CSARDNPSVPSGYTF
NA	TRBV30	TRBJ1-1	CAWRLNKPEAFF
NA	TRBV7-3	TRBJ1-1	CASSLEGDNTEAFF
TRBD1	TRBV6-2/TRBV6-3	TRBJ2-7	CASSQTTTPGQGTYEQYF
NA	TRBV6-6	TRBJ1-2	CASSYSSGDYGYTF
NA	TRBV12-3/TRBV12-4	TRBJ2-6	CASSLDTGPGANVLTF
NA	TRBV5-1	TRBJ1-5	CASSLDGGNQPQHF
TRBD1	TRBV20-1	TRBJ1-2	CSAFGQGYGYTF
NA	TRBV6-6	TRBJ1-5	CASSYAPGTVEYSNQPQHF
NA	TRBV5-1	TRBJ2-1	CASSLMGTVGEQFF
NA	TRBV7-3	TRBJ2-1	CASSLRGLGEQFF
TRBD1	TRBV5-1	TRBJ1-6	CASSTGTGGNSPLHF
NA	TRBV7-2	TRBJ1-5	CASSQDRSRNQPQHF
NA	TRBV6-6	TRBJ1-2	CASSYRDGYTF
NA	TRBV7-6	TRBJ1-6	CASSQSRGSNSPLHF
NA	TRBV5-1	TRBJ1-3	CASSADRNSGNTIYF
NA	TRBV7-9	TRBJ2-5	CASSFRQGKETQYF
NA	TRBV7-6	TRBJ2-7	CASSQRPSLEQYF
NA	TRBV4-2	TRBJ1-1	CASSPIGVGAFF
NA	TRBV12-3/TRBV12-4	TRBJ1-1	CASSFLWGRGTEAFF
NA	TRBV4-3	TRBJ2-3	CASSQEPPDREADTQYF
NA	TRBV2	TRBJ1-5	CASSEENQPQHF
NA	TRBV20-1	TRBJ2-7	CSVRGQNYEQYF